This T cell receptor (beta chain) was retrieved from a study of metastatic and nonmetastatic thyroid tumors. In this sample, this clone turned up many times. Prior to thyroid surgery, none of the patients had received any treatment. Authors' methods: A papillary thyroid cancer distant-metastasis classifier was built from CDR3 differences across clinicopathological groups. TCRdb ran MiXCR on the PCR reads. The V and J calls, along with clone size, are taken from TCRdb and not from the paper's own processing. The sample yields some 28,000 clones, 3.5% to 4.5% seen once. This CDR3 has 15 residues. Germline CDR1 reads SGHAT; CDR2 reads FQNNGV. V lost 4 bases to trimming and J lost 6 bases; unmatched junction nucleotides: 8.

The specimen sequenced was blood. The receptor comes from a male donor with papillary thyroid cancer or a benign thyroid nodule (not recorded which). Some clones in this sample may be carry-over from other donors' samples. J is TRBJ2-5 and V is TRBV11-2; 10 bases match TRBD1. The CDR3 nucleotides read TGTGCCAGCAGCTCATCCGACAGGGGGCCAAAGACCCAGTACTTC. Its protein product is CASSSSDRGPKTQYF. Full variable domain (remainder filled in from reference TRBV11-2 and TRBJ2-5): EAGVAQSPRYKIIEKRQSVAFWCNPISGHATLYWYQQILGQGPKLLIQFQNNGVVDDSQLPKDRFSAERLKGVDSTLKIQPAKLEDSAVYLCASSSSDRGPKTQYFGPGTRLLVL.